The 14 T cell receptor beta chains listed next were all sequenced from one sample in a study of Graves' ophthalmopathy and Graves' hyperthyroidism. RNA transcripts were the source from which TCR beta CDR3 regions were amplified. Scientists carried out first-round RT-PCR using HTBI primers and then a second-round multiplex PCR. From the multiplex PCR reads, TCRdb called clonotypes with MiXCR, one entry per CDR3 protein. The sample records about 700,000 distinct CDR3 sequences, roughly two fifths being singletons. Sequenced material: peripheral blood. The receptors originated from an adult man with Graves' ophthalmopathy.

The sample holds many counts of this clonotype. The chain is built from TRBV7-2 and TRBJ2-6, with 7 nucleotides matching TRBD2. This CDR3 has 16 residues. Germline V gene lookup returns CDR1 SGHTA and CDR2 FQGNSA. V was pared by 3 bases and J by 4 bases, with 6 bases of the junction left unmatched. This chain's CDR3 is CASSFMRGLGANVLTF. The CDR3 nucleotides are TGTGCCAGCAGCTTTATGCGGGGGTTGGGGGCCAACGTCCTGACTTTC.

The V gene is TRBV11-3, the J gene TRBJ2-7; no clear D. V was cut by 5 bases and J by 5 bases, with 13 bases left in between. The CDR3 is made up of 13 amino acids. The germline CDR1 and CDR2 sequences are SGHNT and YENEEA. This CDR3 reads CASSRNGLDEQYF. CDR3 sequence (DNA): TGTGCCAGCAGCCGAAACGGGCTGGACGAGCAGTACTTC.

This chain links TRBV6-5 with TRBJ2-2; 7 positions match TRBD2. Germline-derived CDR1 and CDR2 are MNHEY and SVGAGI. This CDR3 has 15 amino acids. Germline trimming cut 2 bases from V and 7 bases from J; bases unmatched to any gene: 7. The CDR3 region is CASSYRIGGSGELFF. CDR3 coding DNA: TGTGCCAGCAGTTACCGTATCGGGGGGAGCGGGGAGCTGTTTTTT.

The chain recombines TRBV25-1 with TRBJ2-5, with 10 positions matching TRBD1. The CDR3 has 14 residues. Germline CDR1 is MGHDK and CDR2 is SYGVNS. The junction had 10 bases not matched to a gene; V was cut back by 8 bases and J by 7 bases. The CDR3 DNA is TGTGCCAGCGTGCAGACAGGGGGCGAGGGGACCCAGTACTTC. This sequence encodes CASVQTGGEGTQYF.

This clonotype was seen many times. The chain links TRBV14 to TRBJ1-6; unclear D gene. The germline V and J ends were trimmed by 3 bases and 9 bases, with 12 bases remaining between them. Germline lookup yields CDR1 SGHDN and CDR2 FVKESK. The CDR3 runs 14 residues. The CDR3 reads CASSHAREGSPLHF. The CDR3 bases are TGTGCCAGCAGCCATGCGAGGGAGGGTTCACCCCTCCACTTT.

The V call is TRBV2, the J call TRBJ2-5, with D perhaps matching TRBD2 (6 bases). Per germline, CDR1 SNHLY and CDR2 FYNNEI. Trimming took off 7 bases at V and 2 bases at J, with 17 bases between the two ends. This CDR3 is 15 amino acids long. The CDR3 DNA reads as TGTGCCAGCACGTCAGCGGGCCTTGCACAAGAGACCCAGTACTTC. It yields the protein CASTSAGLAQETQYF.

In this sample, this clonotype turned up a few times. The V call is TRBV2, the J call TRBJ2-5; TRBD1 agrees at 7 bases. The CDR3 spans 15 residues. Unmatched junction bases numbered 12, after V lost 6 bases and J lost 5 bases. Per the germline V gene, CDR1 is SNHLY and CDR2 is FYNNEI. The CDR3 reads CASSNVQGLGETQYF. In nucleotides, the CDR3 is TGTGCCAGCAGCAACGTACAGGGGTTAGGGGAGACCCAGTACTTC.

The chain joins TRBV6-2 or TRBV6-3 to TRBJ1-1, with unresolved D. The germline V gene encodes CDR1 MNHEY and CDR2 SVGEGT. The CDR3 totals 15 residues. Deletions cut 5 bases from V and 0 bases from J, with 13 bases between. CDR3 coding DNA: TGTGCCAGCAGTCGGGCGGAGCTAATGAACACTGAAGCTTTCTTT. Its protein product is CASSRAELMNTEAFF.

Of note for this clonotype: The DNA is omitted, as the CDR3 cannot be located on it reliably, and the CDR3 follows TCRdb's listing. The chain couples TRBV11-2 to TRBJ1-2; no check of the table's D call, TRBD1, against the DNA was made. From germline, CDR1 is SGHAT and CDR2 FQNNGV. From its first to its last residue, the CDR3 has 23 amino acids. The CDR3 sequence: CASSWGQYYEQYFGPGADYGYTF.

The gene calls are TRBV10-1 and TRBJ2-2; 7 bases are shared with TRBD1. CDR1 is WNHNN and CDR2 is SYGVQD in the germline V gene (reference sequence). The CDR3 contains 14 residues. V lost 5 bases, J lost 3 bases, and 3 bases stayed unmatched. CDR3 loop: CASSPTGDTGELFF. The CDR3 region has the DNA TGCGCCAGCAGTCCTACAGGGGACACCGGGGAGCTGTTTTTT.

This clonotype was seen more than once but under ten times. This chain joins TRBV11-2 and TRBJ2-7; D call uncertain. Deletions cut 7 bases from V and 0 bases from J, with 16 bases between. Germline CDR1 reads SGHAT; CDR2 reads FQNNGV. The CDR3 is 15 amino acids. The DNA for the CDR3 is TGTGCCAGCACCCTCTCGGCCAGGAGCTCCTACGAGCAGTACTTC. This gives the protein CASTLSARSSYEQYF. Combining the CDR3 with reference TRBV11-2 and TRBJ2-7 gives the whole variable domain EAGVAQSPRYKIIEKRQSVAFWCNPISGHATLYWYQQILGQGPKLLIQFQNNGVVDDSQLPKDRFSAERLKGVDSTLKIQPAKLEDSAVYLCASTLSARSSYEQYFGPGTRLTVT.

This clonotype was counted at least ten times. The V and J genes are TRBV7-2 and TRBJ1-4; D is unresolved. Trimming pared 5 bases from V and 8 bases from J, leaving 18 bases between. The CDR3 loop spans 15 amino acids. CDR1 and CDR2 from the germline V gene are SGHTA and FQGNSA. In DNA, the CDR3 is TGTGCCAGCAGCGTAAACCCTTCGCAAGGGGAAAAACTGTTTTTT. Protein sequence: CASSVNPSQGEKLFF. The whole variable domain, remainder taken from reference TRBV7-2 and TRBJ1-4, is GAGVSQSPSNKVTEKGKDVELRCDPISGHTALYWYRQSLGQGLEFLIYFQGNSAPDKSGLPSDRFSAERTGGSVSTLTIQRTQQEDSAVYLCASSVNPSQGEKLFFGSGTQLSVL.

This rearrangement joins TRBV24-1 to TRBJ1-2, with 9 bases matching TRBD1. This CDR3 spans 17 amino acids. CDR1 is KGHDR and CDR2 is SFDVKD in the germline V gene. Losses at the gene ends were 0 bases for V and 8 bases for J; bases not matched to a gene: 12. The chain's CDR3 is CATSDLGRGTGRPGYTF. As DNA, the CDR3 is TGTGCCACCAGTGATTTGGGGAGGGGGACAGGGAGGCCCGGCTACACCTTC.

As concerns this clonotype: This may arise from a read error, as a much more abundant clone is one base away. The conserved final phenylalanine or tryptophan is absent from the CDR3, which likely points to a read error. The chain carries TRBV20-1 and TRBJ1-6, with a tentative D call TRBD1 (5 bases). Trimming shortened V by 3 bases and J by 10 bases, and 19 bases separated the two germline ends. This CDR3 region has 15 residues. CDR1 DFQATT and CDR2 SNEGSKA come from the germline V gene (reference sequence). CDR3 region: CSARVGRGRASPLHS. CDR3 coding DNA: TGCAGTGCTAGGGTGGGACGGGGCAGGGCCTCACCCCTCCACTCT.